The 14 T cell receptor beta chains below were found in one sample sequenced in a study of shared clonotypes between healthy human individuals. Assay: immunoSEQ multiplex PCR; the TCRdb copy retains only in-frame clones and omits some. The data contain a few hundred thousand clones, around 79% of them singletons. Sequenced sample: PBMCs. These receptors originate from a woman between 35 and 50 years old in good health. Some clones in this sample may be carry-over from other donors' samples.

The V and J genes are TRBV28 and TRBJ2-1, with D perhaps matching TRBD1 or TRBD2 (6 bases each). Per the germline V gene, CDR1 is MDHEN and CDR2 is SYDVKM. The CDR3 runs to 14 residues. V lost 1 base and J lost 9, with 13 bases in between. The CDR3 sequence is CASSLLGGSFEQFF. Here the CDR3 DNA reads TGTGCCAGCAGTTTATTAGGGGGGAGTTTTGAGCAGTTCTTC.

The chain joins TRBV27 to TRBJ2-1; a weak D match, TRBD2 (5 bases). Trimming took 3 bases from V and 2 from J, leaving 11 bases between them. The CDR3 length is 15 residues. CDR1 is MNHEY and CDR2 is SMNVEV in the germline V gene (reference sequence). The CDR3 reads CASSFEAGPYNEQFF. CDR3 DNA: TGTGCCAGCAGTTTTGAGGCGGGTCCCTACAATGAGCAGTTCTTC.

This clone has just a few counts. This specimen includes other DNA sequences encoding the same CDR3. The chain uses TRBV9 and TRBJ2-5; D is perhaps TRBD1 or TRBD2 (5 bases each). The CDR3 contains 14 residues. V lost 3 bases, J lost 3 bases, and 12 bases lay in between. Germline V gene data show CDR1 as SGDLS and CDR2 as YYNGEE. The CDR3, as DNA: TGTGCCAGCAGCGACCGGGACCAAAAAGAGACCCAGTACTTC. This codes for CASSDRDQKETQYF.

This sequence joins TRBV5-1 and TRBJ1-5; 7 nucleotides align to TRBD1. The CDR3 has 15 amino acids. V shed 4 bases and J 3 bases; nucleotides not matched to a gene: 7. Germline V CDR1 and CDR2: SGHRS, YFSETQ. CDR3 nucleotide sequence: TGCGCCAGCAGCGACACGGGACAGCCCAATCAGCCCCAGCATTTT. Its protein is CASSDTGQPNQPQHF.

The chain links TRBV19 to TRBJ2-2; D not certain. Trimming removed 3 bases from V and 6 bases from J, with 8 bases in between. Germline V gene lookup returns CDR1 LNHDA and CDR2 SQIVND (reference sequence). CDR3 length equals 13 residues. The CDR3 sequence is CASSILVPGELFF. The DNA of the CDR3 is TGTGCCAGTAGTATCCTTGTCCCCGGGGAGCTGTTTTTT.

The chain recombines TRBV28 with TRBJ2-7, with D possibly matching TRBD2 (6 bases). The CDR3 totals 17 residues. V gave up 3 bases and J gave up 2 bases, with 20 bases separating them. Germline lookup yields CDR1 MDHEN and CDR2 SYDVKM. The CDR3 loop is CASSFPLAGRTTYEQYF. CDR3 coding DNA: TGTGCCAGCAGTTTTCCGTTGGCGGGACGGACTACCTACGAGCAGTACTTC.

CDR3 in amino acids: CASSLGTGDGYTF. CDR3 coding DNA: TGTGCCAGCAGCCTAGGGACAGGAGATGGCTACACCTTC. This chain joins TRBV6-6 and TRBJ1-2; 8 nucleotides align to TRBD1. After removal of 6 bases from V and 6 bases from J, the junction contained 6 bases not matched to a gene. The CDR3 has 13 amino acids. CDR1 and CDR2 (germline): MNHNY, SVGAGI (reference sequence).

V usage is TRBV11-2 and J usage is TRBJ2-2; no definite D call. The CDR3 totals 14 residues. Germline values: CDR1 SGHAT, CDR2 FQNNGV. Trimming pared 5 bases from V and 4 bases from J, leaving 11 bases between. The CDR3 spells CASSQDRSTGELFF. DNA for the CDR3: TGTGCCAGCAGCCAAGACCGATCCACCGGGGAGCTGTTTTTT.

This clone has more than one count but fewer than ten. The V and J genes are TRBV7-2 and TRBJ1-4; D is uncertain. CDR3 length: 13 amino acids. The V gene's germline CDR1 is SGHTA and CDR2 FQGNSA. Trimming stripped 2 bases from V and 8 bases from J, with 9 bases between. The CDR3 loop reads CASSLRLGEKLFF. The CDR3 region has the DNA TGTGCCAGCAGCTTAAGGTTGGGGGAAAAACTGTTTTTT.

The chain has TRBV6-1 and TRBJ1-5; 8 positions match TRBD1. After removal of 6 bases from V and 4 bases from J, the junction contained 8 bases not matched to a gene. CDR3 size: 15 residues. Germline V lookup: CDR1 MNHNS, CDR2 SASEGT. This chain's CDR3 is CASRALWTGNQPQHF. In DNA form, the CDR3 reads TGTGCCAGCAGAGCCCTATGGACAGGGAATCAGCCCCAGCATTTT.

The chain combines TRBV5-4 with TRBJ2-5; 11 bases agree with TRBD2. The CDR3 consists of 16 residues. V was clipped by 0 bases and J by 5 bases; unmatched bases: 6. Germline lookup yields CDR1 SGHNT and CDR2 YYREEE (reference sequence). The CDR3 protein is CASSLDLAGGGETQYF. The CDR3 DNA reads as TGTGCCAGCAGCTTGGATCTAGCGGGAGGAGGGGAGACCCAGTACTTC.

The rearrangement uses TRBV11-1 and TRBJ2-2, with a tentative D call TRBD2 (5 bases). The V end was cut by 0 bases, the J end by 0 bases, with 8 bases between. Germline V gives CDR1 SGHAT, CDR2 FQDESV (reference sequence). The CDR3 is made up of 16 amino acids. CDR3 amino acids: CASSLAGGSNTGELFF. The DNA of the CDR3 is TGTGCCAGCAGCTTAGCCGGCGGGTCGAACACCGGGGAGCTGTTTTTT.

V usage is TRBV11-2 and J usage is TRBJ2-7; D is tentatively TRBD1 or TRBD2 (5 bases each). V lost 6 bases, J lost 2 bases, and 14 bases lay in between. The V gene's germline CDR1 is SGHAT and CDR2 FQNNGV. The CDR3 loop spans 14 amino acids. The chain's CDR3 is CASRPRDGAYEQYF. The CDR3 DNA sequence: TGTGCCAGCAGACCCCGGGACGGTGCCTACGAGCAGTACTTC.

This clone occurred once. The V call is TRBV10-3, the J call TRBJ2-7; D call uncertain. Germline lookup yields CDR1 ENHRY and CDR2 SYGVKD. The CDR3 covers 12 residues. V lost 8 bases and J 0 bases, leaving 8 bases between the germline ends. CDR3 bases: TGTGCCATCTCTCACAGCTCCTACGAGCAGTACTTC. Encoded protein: CAISHSSYEQYF.